This T cell receptor (beta chain) derives from a study of shared clonotypes between healthy human individuals. Study summary: Plates per donor: three CD4 naive, three CD4 memory, two CD8 naive, one CD8 memory. Whole-study results and caveats: Only a few donors were included, so the genetic and exposure-history diversity represented was limited.

V was pared by 5 bases and J by 7 bases, with 3 bases of the junction left unmatched. CDR1 and CDR2 from the germline V gene are SEHNR and FQNEAQ (reference sequence). The CDR3 is 14 amino acids. Evenly divided among several immunoSEQ plates was the genomic DNA of each subset. In the study's own analysis: ImmunoSEQ yielded junction-only sequences lacking quality scores, so filtering differed. Some clones are missing from TCRdb's copy, which holds only in-frame ones; the method was immunoSEQ multiplex PCR. V and J calls and clone size are given by that table; D and trimming were obtained from the DNA. The profile shows about 510,000 clones, less than 96% of them singletons. Of note for this clone: Antigen unknown.

J is TRBJ1-4 and V is TRBV7-9; 11 bases are shared with TRBD1. The sequence was collected from a woman aged 30 to 39 in good health. Sequences were obtained from naive CD4+ T cells sorted from blood. Stated subset: CD45RA+ positively selected. The CDR3, as DNA: TGTGCCAGCAGCCTGGGACAGGGGGTTGAAAAACTGTTTTTT. Translating gives CASSLGQGVEKLFF.